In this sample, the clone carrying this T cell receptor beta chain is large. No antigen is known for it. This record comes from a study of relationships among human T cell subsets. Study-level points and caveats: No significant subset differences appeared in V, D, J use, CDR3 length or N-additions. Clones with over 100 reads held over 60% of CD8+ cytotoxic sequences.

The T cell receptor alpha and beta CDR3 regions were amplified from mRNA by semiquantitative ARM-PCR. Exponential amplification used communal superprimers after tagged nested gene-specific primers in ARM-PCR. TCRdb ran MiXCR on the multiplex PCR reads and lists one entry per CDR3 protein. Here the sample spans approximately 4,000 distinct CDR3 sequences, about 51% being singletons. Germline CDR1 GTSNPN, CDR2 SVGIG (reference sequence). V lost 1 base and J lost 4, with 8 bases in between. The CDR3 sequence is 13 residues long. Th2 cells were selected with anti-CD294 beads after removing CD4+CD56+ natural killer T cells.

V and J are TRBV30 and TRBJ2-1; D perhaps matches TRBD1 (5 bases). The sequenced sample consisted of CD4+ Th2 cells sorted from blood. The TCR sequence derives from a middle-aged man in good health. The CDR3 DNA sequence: TGTGCCTGGAGTGAGGGGCAGTACAATGAGCAGTTCTTC. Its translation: CAWSEGQYNEQFF.